One T cell receptor (beta chain) is described in this entry. Its target is unknown. For the library, individual cDNA molecules each received unique molecular identifiers. TCRdb re-called the RACE reads through MiXCR, storing one row per CDR3 protein. The sample gives 130,000 or so distinct CDR3 sequences, approximately 9.5% of which show up once; approximately 1.6% is in the top ten. As to time point: healthy volunteer bleed at 2 weeks. The total RNA was obtained from whole blood that was not fractionated. Germline V CDR1 and CDR2: KGHDR, SFDVKD. CDR3 size: 16 residues. The junction had 4 bases not matched to a gene; V was cut back by 3 bases and J by 1 base. The sample originates from a study of human T cells and chemical hapten exposure. Turning to the study itself: Slight volume differences across pooled libraries mainly accounted for varying per-sample TCR yields.

The study, taken as a whole, reports: Among TCRs, those above 1 in 1000 frequency were unaffected by DPC sensitization.

This sequence joins TRBV24-1 and TRBJ2-1, with TRBD1 matching over 8 bases. The sequenced material came from whole blood. The TCR originated in a male donor in good health. Some clones in this sample may be carry-over from other donors' samples. In nucleotides, the CDR3 is TGTGCCACCAGTGATGGGACAGGCAAATCCTACAATGAGCAGTTCTTC. This codes for CATSDGTGKSYNEQFF.